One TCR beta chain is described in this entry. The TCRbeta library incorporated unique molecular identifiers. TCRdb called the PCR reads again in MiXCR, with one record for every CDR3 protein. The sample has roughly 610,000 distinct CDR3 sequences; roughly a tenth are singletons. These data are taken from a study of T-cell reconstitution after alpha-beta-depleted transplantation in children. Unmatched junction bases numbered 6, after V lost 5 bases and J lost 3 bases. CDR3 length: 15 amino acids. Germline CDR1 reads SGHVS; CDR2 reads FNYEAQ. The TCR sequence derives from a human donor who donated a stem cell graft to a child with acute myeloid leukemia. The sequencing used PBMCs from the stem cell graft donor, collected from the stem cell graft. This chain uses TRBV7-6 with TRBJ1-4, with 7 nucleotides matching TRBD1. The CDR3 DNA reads TGTGCCAGCAGCGGTCCCGGGACAGCTAATGAAAAACTGTTTTTT. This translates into CASSGPGTANEKLFF.